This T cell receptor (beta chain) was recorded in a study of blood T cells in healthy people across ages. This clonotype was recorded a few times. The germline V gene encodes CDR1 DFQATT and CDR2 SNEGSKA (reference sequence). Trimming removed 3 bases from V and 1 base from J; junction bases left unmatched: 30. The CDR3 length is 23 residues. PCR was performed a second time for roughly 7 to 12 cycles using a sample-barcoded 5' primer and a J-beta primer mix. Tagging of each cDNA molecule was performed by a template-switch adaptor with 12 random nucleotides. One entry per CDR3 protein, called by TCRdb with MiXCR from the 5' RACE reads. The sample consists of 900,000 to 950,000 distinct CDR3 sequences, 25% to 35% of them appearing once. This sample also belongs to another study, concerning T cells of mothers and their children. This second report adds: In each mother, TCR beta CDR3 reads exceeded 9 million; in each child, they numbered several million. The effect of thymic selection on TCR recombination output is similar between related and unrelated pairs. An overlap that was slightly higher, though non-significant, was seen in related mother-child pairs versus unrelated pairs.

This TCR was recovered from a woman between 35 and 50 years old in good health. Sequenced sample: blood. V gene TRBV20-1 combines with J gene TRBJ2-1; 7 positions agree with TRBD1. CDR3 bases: TGCAGTGCTAGGCCACCAGGAGAGGATCCAGGCAGGGGGTTTTTAAGGTCCTACAATGAGCAGTTCTTC. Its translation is CSARPPGEDPGRGFLRSYNEQFF.